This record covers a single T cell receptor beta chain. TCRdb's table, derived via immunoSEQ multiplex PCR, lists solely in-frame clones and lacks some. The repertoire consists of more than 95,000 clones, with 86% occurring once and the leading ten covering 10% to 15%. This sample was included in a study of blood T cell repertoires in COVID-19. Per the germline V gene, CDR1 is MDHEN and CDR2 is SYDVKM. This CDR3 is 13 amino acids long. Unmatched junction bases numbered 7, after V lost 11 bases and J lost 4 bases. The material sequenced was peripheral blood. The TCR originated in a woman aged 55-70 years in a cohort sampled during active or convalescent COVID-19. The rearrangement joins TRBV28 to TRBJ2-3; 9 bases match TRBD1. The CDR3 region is CAGRDRDPDTQYF. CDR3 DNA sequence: TGTGCCGGGAGGGACAGGGATCCAGATACGCAGTATTTT. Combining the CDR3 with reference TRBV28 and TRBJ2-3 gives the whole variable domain DVKVTQSSRYLVKRTGEKVFLECVQDMDHENMFWYRQDPGLGLRLIYFSYDVKMKEKGDIPEGYSVSREKKERFSLILESASTNQTSMYLCAGRDRDPDTQYFGPGTRLTVL.